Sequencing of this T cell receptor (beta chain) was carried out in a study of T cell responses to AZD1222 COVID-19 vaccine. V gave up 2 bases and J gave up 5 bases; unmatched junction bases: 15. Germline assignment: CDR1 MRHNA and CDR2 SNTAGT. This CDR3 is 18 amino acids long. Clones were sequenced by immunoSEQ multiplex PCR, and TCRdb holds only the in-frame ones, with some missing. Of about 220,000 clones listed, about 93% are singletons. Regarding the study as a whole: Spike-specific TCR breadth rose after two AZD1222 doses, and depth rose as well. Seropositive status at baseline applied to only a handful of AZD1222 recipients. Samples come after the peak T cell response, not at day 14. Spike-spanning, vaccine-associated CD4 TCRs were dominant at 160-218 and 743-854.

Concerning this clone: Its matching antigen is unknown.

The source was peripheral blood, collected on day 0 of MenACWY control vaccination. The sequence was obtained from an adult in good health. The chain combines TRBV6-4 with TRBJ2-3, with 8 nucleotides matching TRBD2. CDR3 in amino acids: CASSDTPGLAGGGDTQYF. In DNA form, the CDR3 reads TGTGCCAGCAGTGACACCCCTGGACTAGCAGGAGGAGGAGATACGCAGTATTTT.